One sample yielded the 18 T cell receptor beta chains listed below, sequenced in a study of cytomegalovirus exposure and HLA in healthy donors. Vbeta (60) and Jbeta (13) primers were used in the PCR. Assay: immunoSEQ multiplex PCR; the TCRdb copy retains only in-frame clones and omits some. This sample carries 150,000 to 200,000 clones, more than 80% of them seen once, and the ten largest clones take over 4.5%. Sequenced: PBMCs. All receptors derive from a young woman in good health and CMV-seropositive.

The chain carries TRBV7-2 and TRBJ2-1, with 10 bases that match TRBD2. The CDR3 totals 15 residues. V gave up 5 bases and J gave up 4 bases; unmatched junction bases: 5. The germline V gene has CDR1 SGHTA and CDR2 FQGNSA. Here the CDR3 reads CASSVTSGVYNEQFF. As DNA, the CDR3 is TGTGCCAGCAGCGTCACTAGCGGGGTTTACAATGAGCAGTTCTTC. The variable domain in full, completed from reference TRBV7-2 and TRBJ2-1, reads GAGVSQSPSNKVTEKGKDVELRCDPISGHTALYWYRQSLGQGLEFLIYFQGNSAPDKSGLPSDRFSAERTGGSVSTLTIQRTQQEDSAVYLCASSVTSGVYNEQFFGPGTRLTVL.

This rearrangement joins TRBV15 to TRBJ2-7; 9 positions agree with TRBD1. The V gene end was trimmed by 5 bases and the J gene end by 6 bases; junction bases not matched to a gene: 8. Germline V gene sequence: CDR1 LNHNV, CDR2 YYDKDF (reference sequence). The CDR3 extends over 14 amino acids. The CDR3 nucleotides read TGTGCCACCAGCCGGGACAGGGCGAGTGGCGAGCAGTACTTC. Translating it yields CATSRDRASGEQYF.

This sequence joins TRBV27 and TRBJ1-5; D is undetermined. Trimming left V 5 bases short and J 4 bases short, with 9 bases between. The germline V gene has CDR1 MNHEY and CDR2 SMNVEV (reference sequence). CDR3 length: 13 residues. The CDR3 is CASSITENQPQHF. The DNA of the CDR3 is TGTGCCAGCAGTATAACAGAAAATCAGCCCCAGCATTTT.

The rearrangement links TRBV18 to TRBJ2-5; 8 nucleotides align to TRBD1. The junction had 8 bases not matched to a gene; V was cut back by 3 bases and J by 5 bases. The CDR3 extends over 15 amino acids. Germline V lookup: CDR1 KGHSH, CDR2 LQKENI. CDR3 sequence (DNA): TGTGCCAGCTCACCTATAACTCGGACAGGGGAGACCCAGTACTTC. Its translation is CASSPITRTGETQYF.

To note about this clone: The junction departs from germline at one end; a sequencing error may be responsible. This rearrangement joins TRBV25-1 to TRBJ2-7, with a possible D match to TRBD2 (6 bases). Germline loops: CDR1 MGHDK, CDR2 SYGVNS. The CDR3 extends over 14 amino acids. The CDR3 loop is CASNERGRGNEQYF. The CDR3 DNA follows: TGTGCCAGCAATGAAAGGGGCCGGGGGAACGAGCAGTACTTC.

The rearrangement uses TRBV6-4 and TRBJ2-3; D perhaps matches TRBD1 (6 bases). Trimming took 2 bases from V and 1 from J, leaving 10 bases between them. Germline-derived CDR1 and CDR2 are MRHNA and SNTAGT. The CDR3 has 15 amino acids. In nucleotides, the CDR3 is TGTGCCAGCAGTGACAGGGGGTTGGGCACAGATACGCAGTATTTT. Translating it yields CASSDRGLGTDTQYF.

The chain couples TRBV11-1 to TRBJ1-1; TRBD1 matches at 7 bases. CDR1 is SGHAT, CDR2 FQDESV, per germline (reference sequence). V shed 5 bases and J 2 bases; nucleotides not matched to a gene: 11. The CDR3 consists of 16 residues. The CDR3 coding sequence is TGTGCCAGCAGCACTGGACAGGCCAAGTTAAACACTGAAGCTTTCTTT. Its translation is CASSTGQAKLNTEAFF.

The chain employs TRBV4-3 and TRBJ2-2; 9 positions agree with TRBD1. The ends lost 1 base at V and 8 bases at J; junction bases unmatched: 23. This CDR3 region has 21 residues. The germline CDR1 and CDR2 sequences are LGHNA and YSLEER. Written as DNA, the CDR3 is TGCGCCAGCAGCCAAGGTACCGGGACAGGGCGCGATGGAGGGTATGCAGGGGAGCTGTTTTTT. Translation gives CASSQGTGTGRDGGYAGELFF.

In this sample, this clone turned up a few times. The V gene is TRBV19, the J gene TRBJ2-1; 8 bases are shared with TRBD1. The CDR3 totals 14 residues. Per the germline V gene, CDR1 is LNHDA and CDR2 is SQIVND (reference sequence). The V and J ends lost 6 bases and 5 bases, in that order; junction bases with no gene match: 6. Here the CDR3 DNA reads TGTGCCAGTAGGGAGGACAGGGAAAACAATGAGCAGTTCTTC. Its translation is CASREDRENNEQFF. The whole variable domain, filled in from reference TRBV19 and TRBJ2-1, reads DGGITQSPKYLFRKEGQNVTLSCEQNLNHDAMYWYRQDPGQGLRLIYYSQIVNDFQKGDIAEGYSVSREKKESFPLTVTSAQKNPTAFYLCASREDRENNEQFFGPGTRLTVL.

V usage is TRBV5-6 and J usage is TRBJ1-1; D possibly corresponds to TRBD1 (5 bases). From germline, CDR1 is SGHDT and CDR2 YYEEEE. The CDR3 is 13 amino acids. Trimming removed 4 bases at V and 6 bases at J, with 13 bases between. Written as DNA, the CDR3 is TGTGCCAGCAGCCCCGGGACTGCCTCTGAAGCTTTCTTT. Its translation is CASSPGTASEAFF. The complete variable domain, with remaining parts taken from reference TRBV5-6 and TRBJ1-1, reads DAGVTQSPTHLIKTRGQQVTLRCSPKSGHDTVSWYQQALGQGPQFIFQYYEEEERQRGNFPDRFSGHQFPNYSSELNVNALLLGDSALYLCASSPGTASEAFFGQGTRLTVV.

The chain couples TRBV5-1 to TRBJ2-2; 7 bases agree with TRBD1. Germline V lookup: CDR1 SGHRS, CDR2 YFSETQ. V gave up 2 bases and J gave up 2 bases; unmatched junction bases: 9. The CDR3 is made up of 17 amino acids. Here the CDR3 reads CASSFARGSFNTGELFF. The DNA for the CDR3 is TGCGCCAGCAGCTTTGCCAGGGGGTCTTTCAACACCGGGGAGCTGTTTTTT.

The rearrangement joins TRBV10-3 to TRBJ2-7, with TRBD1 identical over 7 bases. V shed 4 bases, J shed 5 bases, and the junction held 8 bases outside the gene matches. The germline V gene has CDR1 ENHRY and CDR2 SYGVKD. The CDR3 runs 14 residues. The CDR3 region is CAISGRQGDNEQYF. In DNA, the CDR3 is TGTGCCATCAGTGGTCGACAGGGTGATAACGAGCAGTACTTC.

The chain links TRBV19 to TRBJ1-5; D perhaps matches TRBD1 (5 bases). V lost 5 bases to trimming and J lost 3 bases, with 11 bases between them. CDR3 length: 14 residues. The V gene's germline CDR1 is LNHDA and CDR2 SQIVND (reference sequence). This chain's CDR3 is CASSPWTNNQPQHF. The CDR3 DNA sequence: TGTGCCAGTAGTCCGTGGACAAACAATCAGCCCCAGCATTTT.

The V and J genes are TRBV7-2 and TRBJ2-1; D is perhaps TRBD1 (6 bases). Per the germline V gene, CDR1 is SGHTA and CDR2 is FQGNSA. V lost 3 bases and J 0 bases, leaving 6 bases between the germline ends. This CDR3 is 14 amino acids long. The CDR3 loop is CASSLTGSYNEQFF. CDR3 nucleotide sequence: TGTGCCAGCAGCTTGACAGGCTCCTACAATGAGCAGTTCTTC.

In DNA form, the CDR3 reads TGTGCCAGCAGTGAAGTCGGAGGGGGCCTGTTCCAGTTCTTC. Protein: CASSEVGGGLFQFF. This rearrangement joins TRBV6-1 to TRBJ2-1; D might be TRBD1 (7 bases). The germline gives CDR1 MNHNS, CDR2 SASEGT. With 1 base removed from V and 13 bases from J, the gap between germline ends came to 17 bases. The CDR3 extends over 14 amino acids.

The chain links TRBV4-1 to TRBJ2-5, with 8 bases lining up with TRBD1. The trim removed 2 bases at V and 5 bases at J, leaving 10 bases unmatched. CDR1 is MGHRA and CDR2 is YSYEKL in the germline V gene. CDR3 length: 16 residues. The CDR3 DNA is TGCGCCAGCAGCCAAACAAGGACAGGGTATCGGGAGACCCAGTACTTC. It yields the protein CASSQTRTGYRETQYF.

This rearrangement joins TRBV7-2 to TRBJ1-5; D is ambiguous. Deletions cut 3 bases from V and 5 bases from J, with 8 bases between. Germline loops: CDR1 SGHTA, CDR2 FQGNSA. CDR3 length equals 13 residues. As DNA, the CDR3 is TGTGCCAGCAGCTTGTTCAGTTATCAGCCCCAGCATTTT. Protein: CASSLFSYQPQHF.

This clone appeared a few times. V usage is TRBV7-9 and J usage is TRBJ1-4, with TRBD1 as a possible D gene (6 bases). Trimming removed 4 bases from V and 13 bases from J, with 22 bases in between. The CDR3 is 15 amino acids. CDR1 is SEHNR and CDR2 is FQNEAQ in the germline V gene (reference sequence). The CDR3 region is CASSSQGPQRAGLFF. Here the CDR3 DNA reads TGTGCCAGCAGCTCCCAGGGGCCGCAACGGGCCGGACTGTTTTTT. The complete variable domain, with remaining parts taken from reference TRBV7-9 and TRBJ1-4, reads DTGVSQNPRHKITKRGQNVTFRCDPISEHNRLYWYRQTLGQGPEFLTYFQNEAQLEKSRLLSDRFSAERPKGSFSTLEIQRTEQGDSAMYLCASSSQGPQRAGLFFGSGTQLSVL.